This TCR beta chain was identified in a study of PD-L1 blockade in urothelial cancer. Assay: immunoSEQ multiplex PCR; the TCRdb copy retains only in-frame clones and omits some. The data hold around 100,000 clones, with 87% observed a single time. The time point: pretreatment peripheral blood. The CDR3 totals 14 residues. Per the germline V gene, CDR1 is MNHEY and CDR2 is SVGAGI. V lost 7 bases to trimming and J lost 0 bases, with 13 bases between them. The sequence derives from a man aged 60 to 75 with urothelial cancer. The sample consisted of PBMCs, taken around atezolizumab (anti-PD-L1) treatment. The chain joins TRBV6-5 to TRBJ2-7; D may be TRBD1 (6 bases). The CDR3: CASKIQGLSYEQYF. In nucleotides, the CDR3 is TGTGCCAGCAAGATACAGGGTCTCTCCTACGAGCAGTACTTC.